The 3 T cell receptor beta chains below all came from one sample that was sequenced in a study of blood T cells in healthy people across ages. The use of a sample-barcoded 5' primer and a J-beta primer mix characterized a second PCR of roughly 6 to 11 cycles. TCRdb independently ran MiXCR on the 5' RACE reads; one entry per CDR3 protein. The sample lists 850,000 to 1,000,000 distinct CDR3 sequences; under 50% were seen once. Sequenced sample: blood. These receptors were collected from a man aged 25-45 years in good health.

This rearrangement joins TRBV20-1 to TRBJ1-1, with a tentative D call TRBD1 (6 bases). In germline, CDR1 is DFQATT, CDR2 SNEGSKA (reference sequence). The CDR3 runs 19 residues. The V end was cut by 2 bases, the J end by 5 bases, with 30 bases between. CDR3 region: CSARPSPGLRNRAETEAFF. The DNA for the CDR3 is TGCAGTGCTAGACCATCTCCCGGCCTTAGAAACAGGGCCGAAACTGAAGCTTTCTTT.

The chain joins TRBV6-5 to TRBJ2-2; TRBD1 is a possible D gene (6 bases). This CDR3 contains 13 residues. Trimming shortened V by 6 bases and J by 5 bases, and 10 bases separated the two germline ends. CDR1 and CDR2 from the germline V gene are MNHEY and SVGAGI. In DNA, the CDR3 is TGTGCCAGCAGCAAAACAGGGACCGGGGAGCTGTTTTTT. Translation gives CASSKTGTGELFF.

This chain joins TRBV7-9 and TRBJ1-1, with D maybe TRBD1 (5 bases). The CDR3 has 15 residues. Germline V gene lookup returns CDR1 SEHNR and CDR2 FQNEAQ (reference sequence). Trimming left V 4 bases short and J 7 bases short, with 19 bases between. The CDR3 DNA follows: TGTGCCAGCAGCTCGGGGACGCCGAATCTTGATGAAGCTTTCTTT. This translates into CASSSGTPNLDEAFF.